The 2 T cell receptor beta chains in this list originate from one sample, sequenced in a study of OX40 agonist ivuxolimab in advanced cancers. This table comes from immunoSEQ multiplex PCR, and its TCRdb copy is limited to in-frame clones, with some not included. There are 150,000 to 180,000 clones in the sample; 85% to 95% occur only once, and around 0.28% lies in the top ten. The source material was CD4+ or CD8+ T cells sorted from blood, sampled in a trial of the OX40 agonist ivuxolimab. The receptor set was obtained from an adult with an advanced solid tumor such as melanoma, head and neck, liver or kidney cancer.

The chain joins TRBV5-1 to TRBJ2-7; TRBD2 is a possible D gene (6 bases). V dropped 2 bases and J dropped 4 bases, with 10 bases sitting between them. CDR1 and CDR2 from the germline V gene are SGHRS and YFSETQ. This CDR3 has 13 amino acids. The CDR3 sequence: CASSFGGRYEQYF. The CDR3 nucleotides are TGCGCCAGCAGCTTCGGGGGAAGGTACGAGCAGTACTTC.

The genes are TRBV28 and TRBJ1-1, with 9 bases lining up with TRBD1. Trimming at V came to 5 bases and at J to 1 base, leaving 5 bases not matched to a gene. This CDR3 spans 15 amino acids. Germline V gene data show CDR1 as MDHEN and CDR2 as SYDVKM. The CDR3 coding sequence is TGTGCCAGCAGTACAGGGGGCGGGACGAACACTGAAGCTTTCTTT. Translation: CASSTGGGTNTEAFF.